This TCR beta chain was profiled in a study of cytomegalovirus exposure and HLA in healthy donors (dated by TCRdb to the late 2010s). In terms of the full investigation: In an earlier analysis of under 750 of the donors, 250 to 350 Gb of sequence data and 90 million to 120 million unique TCR beta sequences from some 170 million T cells were reported. An early release covering around 630 HLA-typed donors comprised approximately 290 gigabases of sequencing data and approximately 85 million unique TCR sequences. Of the roughly 390 genotyped donors, about 84% fell in the genetic ancestry cluster associated with self-reported Caucasian donors. The study was designed to test whether signatures of past pathogen exposure could be identified by cataloging public T cell receptors. The study used immunosequencing to profile the T cell repertoires of 670 or so subjects and linked those repertoires to cytomegalovirus serostatus. In addition to the first cohort of 666 subjects, a separate validation cohort of approximately 120 different subjects was used. The study combined high-throughput TCR immunosequencing, statistical association of individual TCRs with disease status, and machine learning to predict cytomegalovirus infection status. A later analysis re-examined previously published TCR beta repertoires from roughly 720 donors and added high-resolution HLA genotyping to investigate patterns of TCR occurrence. The later analysis used no new phenotypic data to find candidate immune exposures, relying instead on TCR beta sequences and their occurrence across donors. An earlier analysis of several hundred of the donors used high-throughput TCR beta sequencing to judge whether each TCR beta V gene segment behaved as functional or pseudogenic. Donor age, sex, ethnicity and CMV serostatus were collected together with the repertoire data. A later genetic analysis used genome-wide SNP genotypes for 398 of the 666 donors, treating that subset as a discovery cohort. Every repertoire in the discovery cohort had been generated on one and the same sequencing platform. Class I and class II HLA loci were covered by the typing at four-digit resolution. The number of typed donors differed by locus: about 620-640 for A, B, C, DRB1 and DQB1; some 500 for DQA1; 606 for DPA1; and about 470 for DPB1. A handful of DR-DQ haplotypes were handled as single units for association and clustering because linkage in the cohort was strong. Across 300 to 500 genotyped donors of the cohort, an average of about 200,000 unique TCR beta nucleotide sequences per donor were sequenced, and around 20% of those sequences were non-productive.

Receptor libraries were prepared by the immunoSEQ multiplex PCR assay. A mixture of 60 forward primers for TCR Vbeta segments and 13 reverse primers for TCR Jbeta segments was used in the multiplex PCR. A multiplex PCR assay on genomic DNA amplified the CDR3 region of rearranged TCR beta genes. On the Illumina HiSeq System, the amplified TCR beta libraries were sequenced as 87-base-pair reads. The original methods were these. A later analysis counted about 80 million unique TCR beta chains across the 670 or so repertoires, and about 10 million of these chains were shared by at least two donors. Raw reads were error-corrected and collapsed into unique sequences by a nearest-neighbor algorithm in which closely related sequences were merged to remove PCR and sequencing errors. CDR3 sequences were aligned to IMGT reference sequences to assign V, D and J gene segments. For a sequence to be retained, a match of at least six nucleotides was required to both a V gene segment and a J gene segment. A rearrangement counted as productive if the CDR3 had no stop codons and remained in frame with V and J, and every other rearrangement counted as non-productive. CDR3 was defined by IMGT convention, running from the second conserved V-encoded cysteine to the conserved J-encoded phenylalanine. In an earlier analysis of around 640 of the donors, sequences lacking an unambiguous match to a single V gene segment were excluded. An earlier analysis of about 600 of the donors called V segments functional above 56.7% productive rearrangements and segregating when the between-donor standard deviation exceeded 5%. To diagnose cytomegalovirus status from the catalog of TCR beta chain sequences, a statistical classification framework was built. V and J gene assignment, in a later analysis, came from comparing TCR nucleotide sequences with IMGT/GENE-DB human TR gene sequences. Using the TCRdist pipeline, a later analysis assigned CDR3 sequences along with most-parsimonious VDJ recombination scenarios. In a later analysis, each TCR beta chain was defined by its CDR3 amino acid sequence together with its V-gene family, and reads without a unique V-gene family were excluded. To address suspected cross-contamination and a sequencing artifact, a later analysis removed around 590 highly shared, low-generation-probability nucleotide sequences. In a later analysis, a clonal expansion index for each public chain was calculated from normalized within-repertoire ranks of inferred template counts. In a later analysis, generation probabilities were computed with a VDJ recombination model fitted to out-of-frame rearrangements, and the resulting probabilities were checked against IGoR. Hypergeometric tests were used in a later analysis to score TCR-TCR, TCR-HLA and TCR-CMV co-occurrence, with a repertoire-size bias correction applied to the TCR pairs. A later analysis estimated false discovery rates by permuting HLA or CMV assignments 20 times. In a later analysis, co-occurring TCRs were grouped with DBSCAN, and TCRdist sequence similarity was added when clustering was performed within HLA-allele-positive subsets. Repertoires with fewer than 30,000 or more than 120,000 public chains were left out of co-occurrence clustering, as were about 5 repertoires with anomalous nucleotide sharing. TCRdb re-hosts the immuneACCESS table, in-frame sequences only. Its copies lack some clones; in the studies checked, an unresolved V gene accounts for under half of them, and the cause for the rest is not known. The V and J calls and clone size come from that table; D and trimming were worked out from the DNA. This sample gives 60,000 to 95,000 clones in total; roughly 84% of them show up just once. The ten largest clones add up to 18% of the sample.

Results the study describes overall, beyond this receptor: A later genetic analysis reported fewer N-insertions in productive TCRs among donors in an Asian-associated ancestry cluster than the roughly 620-donor mean. An earlier analysis of several hundred of the donors showed that most TCR beta V segments appeared in productive rearrangements either about 87% or about 30% of the time, which broadly matched IMGT annotations. Correlated functional status among segregating V segments might be attributable to linkage disequilibrium, but an unknown experimental factor could not be ruled out. Because counts were too low, seventeen rarely observed V segments, including chromosome 9 orphons, were left out of the earlier analysis of a few hundred of the donors. Because HLA typing was unavailable for some donors at each locus, only the typed subset was used in association tests. A later analysis reported that several top co-occurrence clusters appeared linked to parvovirus B19, influenza, CMV and Epstein-Barr virus. The only immune exposure information available for the cohort was CMV serostatus. A further reported finding was that TCR beta sequences accurately predicted the HLA-A and HLA-B alleles for most subjects in the first cohort. Roughly uniform sequencing depth across donors was assumed in presence/absence analyses, although this assumption may not hold. In the study, 150 to 200 TCR beta chains were listed as associated with cytomegalovirus. A later genetic analysis associated a missense DCLRE1C variant with V-gene and J-gene trimming of TCR beta chains, and an independent cohort replicated the association. When HLA alleles, especially DR and DQ, strongly co-occurred, attributing TCR associations to individual alleles was difficult. Three of the identified cytomegalovirus-associated TCR beta chains were confirmed in vitro to be specific for cytomegalovirus antigens. In a later analysis, some 18,000 TCR beta sequences were associated with specific HLA alleles at a false discovery rate of 0.05. The classifier was reported to diagnose cytomegalovirus status with high specificity and sensitivity in both the original cohort and the validation cohort. According to a later analysis, TCR association rates differed among HLA loci, with DRB1 alleles showing the most associated TCRs and HLA-C alleles showing the fewest. Most TCR sequences were seen in very few donors, while some public TCRs were found in many individuals. The sequencing pipeline was judged likely to have produced a cluster of highly shared sequence variants as a technical artifact. Some IMGT-functional V segments, including TRBV6-2 and TRBV6-3, could not be distinguished by the 87-base-pair reads and were therefore excluded. Most CMV-associated TCR beta chains appeared to be HLA-restricted in a later analysis, and the HLA associations seemed to be driven largely by CMV exposure. The cohort was sequenced for TCR beta chains only, and without alpha or paired-chain data the features that could be detected were limited. Compared with equally common non-associated chains, HLA-associated TCR beta chains in a later analysis were more clonally expanded and had lower generation probabilities. It was suggested by the authors that the approach could potentially be generalized to other disease states and immunological phenotypes.

In total, 630 or so healthy bone marrow donors made up the cohort. Cohort members were all nominally healthy when sampled, although unrecorded immune exposures were likely present. The donor tested CMV seropositive and was one of the 289 seropositive cohort members. Each donor provided a peripheral blood sample, and peripheral blood mononuclear cells were used for TCR beta sequencing. Genomic DNA extraction from the blood cell samples was performed with the Qiagen DNeasy Blood Extraction Kit. This clone was seen only a few times. Its antigen target is currently unknown. Qualities for individual bases were not recorded, and no much larger clone is one base off. The CDR3, cysteine through phenylalanine, is 16 amino acids long. Only the CDR3 portion is preserved as DNA: 48 bases, with reading frame beginning at the first base. Clipping removes 4 bases from V and 4 bases from J, with 8 as the unmatched junction base count. Via the germline V gene (reference sequence), CDR1 is SGHNT and CDR2 YYREEE.

The source of this sequence is a man aged 70-80 years in good health and CMV-seropositive. The sequencing sample was made of PBMCs. This chain is built from TRBV5-4 and TRBJ2-6, with TRBD1 identical over 7 junction bases. The CDR3 loop reads CASSVQTGYGANVLTF. The nucleotides read TGTGCCAGCAGCGTCCAGACAGGGTACGGGGCCAACGTCCTGACTTTC.